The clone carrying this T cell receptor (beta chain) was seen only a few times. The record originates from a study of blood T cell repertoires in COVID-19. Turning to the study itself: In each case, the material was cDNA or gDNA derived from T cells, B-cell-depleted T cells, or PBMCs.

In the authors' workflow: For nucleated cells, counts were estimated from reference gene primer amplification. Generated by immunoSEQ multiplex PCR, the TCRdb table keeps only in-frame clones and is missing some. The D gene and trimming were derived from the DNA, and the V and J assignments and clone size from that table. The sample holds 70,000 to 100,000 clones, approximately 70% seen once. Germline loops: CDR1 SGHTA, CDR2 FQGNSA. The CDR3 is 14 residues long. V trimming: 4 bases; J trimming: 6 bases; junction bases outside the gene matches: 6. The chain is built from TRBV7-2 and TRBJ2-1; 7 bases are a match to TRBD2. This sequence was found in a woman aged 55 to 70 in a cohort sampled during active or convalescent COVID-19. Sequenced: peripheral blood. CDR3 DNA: TGTGCCAGCAGCTCCTCGGGACTATTCAATGAGCAGTTCTTC. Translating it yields CASSSSGLFNEQFF.